Each of the 18 T cell receptor beta chains below was sequenced from the same sample in a study of shared clonotypes between healthy human individuals. CD45RO-negative, CCR7-selected cells formed the naive CD8 fraction, which excluded terminally differentiated effector memory CD45RA+ cells. Sequencing was performed with immunoSEQ multiplex PCR; in TCRdb, only in-frame clones are kept and a portion is missing. The table includes around 580,000 clones, roughly 98% detected once. The sample was naive CD8+ T cells sorted from blood. These receptors all stem from a man aged 25-45 years in good health.

The chain has TRBV5-1 and TRBJ2-5; a weak D match, TRBD2 (6 bases). V lost 4 bases to trimming and J lost 0 bases, with 28 bases between them. The CDR3 has 20 residues. Germline CDR1 reads SGHRS; CDR2 reads YFSETQ. The chain's CDR3 is CASSLGLRDLHQSYQETQYF. CDR3 nucleotides: TGCGCCAGCAGCCTGGGACTCCGGGACCTCCACCAGTCTTACCAAGAGACCCAGTACTTC.

V is TRBV29-1 and J is TRBJ2-7, with D tentatively TRBD1 (6 bases). Per the germline V gene, CDR1 is SQVTM and CDR2 is ANQGSEA. V dropped 7 bases and J dropped 1 base, with 11 bases sitting between them. The CDR3 runs 12 residues. The CDR3 sequence is CSAATGSYEQYF. CDR3 coding DNA: TGCAGCGCCGCGACAGGTTCCTACGAGCAGTACTTC.

The chain joins TRBV7-8 to TRBJ2-3; D is uncertain. This CDR3 region has 15 residues. Germline V gene lookup returns CDR1 SGHVS and CDR2 FQNEAQ. The ends were cut back, 1 base at V and 0 bases at J, with 8 bases in the middle. The CDR3 coding sequence is TGTGCCAGCAGCTTAGGTGTGGGTAGCACAGATACGCAGTATTTT. Translated: CASSLGVGSTDTQYF.

The sample holds one count of this clone. This chain links TRBV28 with TRBJ1-2, with D possibly being TRBD1 (5 bases). There are 12 residues in the CDR3. CDR1 is MDHEN, CDR2 SYDVKM, per germline. Deletions cut 6 bases from V and 2 bases from J, with 7 bases between. CDR3 in amino acids: CASRQENYGYTF. In DNA, the CDR3 is TGTGCCAGCAGACAGGAGAACTATGGCTACACCTTC.

The V call is TRBV9, the J call TRBJ1-2; D may be TRBD1 (6 bases). V dropped 0 bases and J dropped 4 bases, with 13 bases sitting between them. Germline V CDR1 and CDR2: SGDLS, YYNGEE. The CDR3 contains 15 residues. CDR3 bases: TGTGCCAGCAGCGTAGGACAGGACTCCACCTATGGCTACACCTTC. It codes for CASSVGQDSTYGYTF.

The chain employs TRBV7-9 and TRBJ1-2, with D uncertain. V was clipped by 5 bases and J by 3 bases, with 16 bases between them. This CDR3 has 15 amino acids. CDR1 is SEHNR, CDR2 FQNEAQ, per germline (reference sequence). The CDR3 here is CASSATVGRDYGYTF. The CDR3 nucleotides are TGTGCCAGCAGCGCAACGGTCGGGAGGGACTATGGCTACACCTTC.

The chain uses TRBV7-6 and TRBJ2-2; D is uncertain. The CDR3 sequence is 13 residues long. V was cut by 2 bases and J by 5 bases, with 6 bases left in between. Germline V CDR1 and CDR2: SGHVS, FNYEAQ. CDR3 nucleotide sequence: TGTGCCAGCAGCTTACCTGGGACCGGGGAGCTGTTTTTT. Encoded protein: CASSLPGTGELFF.

This chain connects TRBV4-1 to TRBJ2-1; no clear D. V lost 0 bases to trimming and J lost 5 bases, with 17 bases between them. The germline V gene has CDR1 MGHRA and CDR2 YSYEKL. CDR3 length: 17 amino acids. CDR3 nucleotide sequence: TGCGCCAGCAGCCAAGAACGAATCCAGGTAGCAAACAATGAGCAGTTCTTC. Its protein is CASSQERIQVANNEQFF.

As concerns this clone: Other DNA variants within this sample encode the same CDR3. The V and J genes are TRBV27 and TRBJ1-5; 7 bases fit TRBD1. Trimming at V came to 5 bases and at J to 0 bases, leaving 4 bases not matched to a gene. Germline CDR1 and CDR2: MNHEY and SMNVEV (reference sequence). The CDR3 loop spans 15 amino acids. DNA for the CDR3: TGTGCCAGCAGTCCTGGGACAGATAGCAATCAGCCCCAGCATTTT. Translated, it gives CASSPGTDSNQPQHF.

The chain is built from TRBV4-1 and TRBJ2-5; 7 bases agree with TRBD2. The CDR3 length is 16 residues. The V segment lost 1 base and the J segment 5 bases; nucleotides outside the gene matches: 10. Germline loops: CDR1 MGHRA, CDR2 YSYEKL. The CDR3 is CASSQGPAGLVETQYF. The CDR3 DNA reads as TGCGCCAGCAGCCAAGGCCCGGCAGGACTAGTGGAGACCCAGTACTTC.

V is TRBV28 and J is TRBJ1-2; TRBD1 is a possible D gene (5 bases). V lost 2 bases to trimming and J lost 1 base, with 8 bases between them. Germline V CDR1 and CDR2: MDHEN, SYDVKM. The CDR3 runs to 14 residues. DNA of the CDR3: TGTGCCAGCAGTTTACTGGACAATAACTATGGCTACACCTTC. Translation gives CASSLLDNNYGYTF.

V and J are TRBV6-1 and TRBJ1-2; 8 positions match TRBD1. Looked up from germline, CDR1 is MNHNS and CDR2 is SASEGT. V dropped 7 bases and J dropped 10; count of bases not matched to a gene: 5. The CDR3 consists of 11 residues. The CDR3 loop is CASKQGVDYTF. The CDR3 region has the DNA TGTGCCAGCAAACAGGGGGTTGACTACACCTTC.

The chain combines TRBV5-6 with TRBJ2-7, with 10 bases aligning to TRBD2. The CDR3 extends over 14 amino acids. Germline assignment: CDR1 SGHDT and CDR2 YYEEEE. Trimming removed 5 bases from V and 6 bases from J; junction bases left unmatched: 8. In nucleotides, the CDR3 is TGTGCCAGCAGACGGACCGGGACTAGCGCCGAGCAGTACTTC. It specifies CASRRTGTSAEQYF.

This clone was counted between two and nine times. At the DNA level, this CDR3 is encoded by other sequences in the same sample as well. The rearrangement links TRBV11-2 to TRBJ2-3, with D possibly matching TRBD2 (5 bases). The length of the CDR3 is 12 residues. V was clipped by 4 bases and J by 4 bases, with 6 bases between them. Germline assignment: CDR1 SGHAT and CDR2 FQNNGV. The CDR3 DNA reads as TGTGCCAGCAGCTCACTAGCAGATACGCAGTATTTT. Translation gives CASSSLADTQYF.

This clone was observed a single time. The genes are TRBV9 and TRBJ2-5; either TRBD1 or TRBD2 may fit D (5 bases each). Looked up from germline, CDR1 is SGDLS and CDR2 is YYNGEE. This CDR3 region has 15 residues. The V end lost 4 bases, the J end lost 0 bases, and 13 bases lay between the germline ends. CDR3 sequence: CASSPGTEYQETQYF. The CDR3 DNA follows: TGTGCCAGCAGCCCAGGGACGGAGTACCAAGAGACCCAGTACTTC.

CDR3 in amino acids: CASKTSGSGLGTDTQYF. Here the CDR3 DNA reads TGCGCCAGCAAAACCTCTGGCTCAGGACTTGGCACAGATACGCAGTATTTT. V is TRBV10-2 and J is TRBJ2-3, with D perhaps matching TRBD2 (5 bases). CDR3 length: 17 residues. Trimming removed 7 bases at V and 1 base at J, with 21 bases between. The germline V gene encodes CDR1 WSHSY and CDR2 SAAADI.

This chain connects TRBV15 to TRBJ2-2; D is perhaps TRBD1 (6 bases). Germline assignment: CDR1 LNHNV and CDR2 YYDKDF (reference sequence). The CDR3 contains 16 residues. V lost 1 base to trimming and J lost 9 bases, with 18 bases between them. The CDR3 reads CATSRARQGNVRELFF. In nucleotides, the CDR3 is TGTGCCACCAGCAGAGCTCGGCAGGGGAACGTCAGGGAGCTGTTTTTT.

The CDR3 reads CASSLEGGLGNEQFF. In nucleotides, the CDR3 is TGTGCCAGCAGCTTAGAAGGGGGATTGGGTAATGAGCAGTTCTTC. The chain is built from TRBV13 and TRBJ2-1, with D perhaps TRBD1 (6 bases). V was clipped by 1 base and J by 7 bases, with 14 bases between them. This CDR3 region has 15 residues. Germline V gives CDR1 PRHDT, CDR2 FYEKMQ (reference sequence).